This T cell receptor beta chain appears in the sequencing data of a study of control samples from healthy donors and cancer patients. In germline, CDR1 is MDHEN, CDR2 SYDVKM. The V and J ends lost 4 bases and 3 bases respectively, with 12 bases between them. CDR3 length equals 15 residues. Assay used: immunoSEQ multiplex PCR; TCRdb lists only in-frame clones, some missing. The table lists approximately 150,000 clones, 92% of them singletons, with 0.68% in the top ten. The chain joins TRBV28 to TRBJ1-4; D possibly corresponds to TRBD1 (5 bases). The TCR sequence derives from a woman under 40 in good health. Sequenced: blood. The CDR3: CASSYRDEANEKLFF. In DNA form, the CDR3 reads TGTGCCAGCAGTTACCGGGACGAGGCTAATGAAAAACTGTTTTTT.